The 26 T cell receptor beta chains given below trace back to one sample, sequenced in a study of T-cell memory formation after mild COVID-19. TCRdb analysed the 5' RACE reads with MiXCR anew, one entry per CDR3 protein. The sample lists about 400,000 distinct CDR3 sequences; around 22% were seen once. Specimen: PBMCs or a T cell subset sorted from them (not recorded which). The receptors derive from an adult woman who had mild COVID-19 (a few samples of this study predate the infection). Cell type and time point are not known.

This clonotype was seen a few times. The chain is built from TRBV9 and TRBJ2-1; 8 bases line up with TRBD2. Germline V gives CDR1 SGDLS, CDR2 YYNGEE. V lost 2 bases, J lost 5 bases, and 6 bases stayed unmatched. This CDR3 region has 15 residues. CDR3 loop: CASSVSSGGHNEQFF. The DNA for the CDR3 is TGTGCCAGCAGCGTGTCGAGCGGGGGCCACAATGAGCAGTTCTTC.

This clonotype showed up many times. V gene TRBV5-6 combines with J gene TRBJ2-5; D is undetermined. Trimming pared 1 base from V and 2 bases from J, leaving 9 bases between. Germline V gene data show CDR1 as SGHDT and CDR2 as YYEEEE. There are 14 residues in the CDR3. CDR3 in DNA: TGTGCCAGCAGCTTGAGGGCACTACAAGAGACCCAGTACTTC. Protein product: CASSLRALQETQYF.

This rearrangement joins TRBV4-1 to TRBJ1-1; D possibly corresponds to TRBD1 (5 bases). This CDR3 has 14 amino acids. CDR1 is MGHRA and CDR2 is YSYEKL in the germline V gene. Trimming stripped 4 bases from V and 6 bases from J, with 15 bases between. The CDR3 reads CASSLVGEGAEAFF. The CDR3 nucleotides are TGCGCCAGCAGCCTAGTGGGAGAAGGGGCTGAAGCTTTCTTT.

This chain uses TRBV5-1 with TRBJ2-1, with 10 positions matching TRBD2. CDR3 size: 16 residues. Per germline, CDR1 SGHRS and CDR2 YFSETQ. J lost 9 bases, V lost 3 bases, and 12 bases had no gene match. CDR3 sequence: CASSSPSGGAPREQFF. CDR3 bases: TGCGCCAGCAGCTCTCCGAGCGGGGGGGCCCCGCGTGAGCAGTTCTTC.

The chain uses TRBV6-5 and TRBJ1-4; D remains unclear. Per the germline V gene, CDR1 is MNHEY and CDR2 is SVGAGI. This CDR3 region has 14 residues. Trimming shortened V by 2 bases and J by 5 bases, and 9 bases separated the two germline ends. CDR3 coding DNA: TGTGCCAGCAGTTACGCAGGAGGCAATGAAAAACTGTTTTTT. It translates to CASSYAGGNEKLFF.

The V call is TRBV6-5, the J call TRBJ2-2, with D possibly being TRBD1 (6 bases). There are 13 residues in the CDR3. V was shortened by 2 bases and J by 9 bases, with 10 bases between the two germline ends. CDR1 and CDR2 (germline): MNHEY, SVGAGI. The DNA of the CDR3 is TGTGCCAGCAGTTACGGGACACAACGGGAGCTGTTTTTT. This sequence encodes CASSYGTQRELFF.

The genes are TRBV20-1 and TRBJ1-1; 7 nucleotides agree with TRBD1. The CDR3 extends over 12 amino acids. Looked up from germline, CDR1 is DFQATT and CDR2 is SNEGSKA (reference sequence). Losses at the gene ends were 6 bases for V and 5 bases for J; bases not matched to a gene: 6. The CDR3 sequence is CSAAGGRTEAFF. The CDR3, as DNA: TGCAGTGCAGCAGGGGGAAGGACTGAAGCTTTCTTT.

This clonotype was seen only a few times. V and J are TRBV20-1 and TRBJ2-3; possibly TRBD2 for D (6 bases). Trimming removed 7 bases at V and 4 bases at J, with 12 bases between. Looked up from germline, CDR1 is DFQATT and CDR2 is SNEGSKA (reference sequence). The CDR3 runs to 12 residues. The CDR3 sequence: CSVTSWSDTQYF. Here the CDR3 DNA reads TGCAGTGTTACTAGCTGGTCAGATACGCAGTATTTT.

This clonotype was observed a few times. V gene TRBV12-3 or TRBV12-4 combines with J gene TRBJ1-2, with a tentative D call TRBD1 (5 bases). The V and J ends lost 7 bases and 6 bases respectively, with 21 bases between them. The CDR3 sequence is 15 residues long. This chain's CDR3 is CASTPQPGRSHGYTF. CDR3 coding DNA: TGTGCCAGCACCCCTCAACCGGGACGCTCACATGGCTACACCTTC.

This clonotype was counted only a few times. The gene calls are TRBV4-3 and TRBJ2-7; D perhaps matches TRBD2 (6 bases). The germline V gene encodes CDR1 LGHNA and CDR2 YSLEER. This CDR3 has 14 amino acids. V gave up 3 bases and J gave up 3 bases, with 12 bases separating them. This CDR3 reads CASSHHRESYEQYF. Here the CDR3 DNA reads TGCGCCAGCAGCCATCACCGGGAGAGCTACGAGCAGTACTTC.

This clonotype was found a few times. The chain uses TRBV9 and TRBJ2-5; D call uncertain. The CDR3 contains 14 residues. The germline gives CDR1 SGDLS, CDR2 YYNGEE. The ends were cut back, 3 bases at V and 0 bases at J, with 9 bases in the middle. For the CDR3, the DNA is TGTGCCAGCAGCGCCAGGTTGTACCAAGAGACCCAGTACTTC. This sequence encodes CASSARLYQETQYF.

V gene TRBV10-3 combines with J gene TRBJ2-3; 10 bases fit TRBD2. The V and J ends lost 4 bases and 6 bases, in that order; junction bases with no gene match: 4. The germline V gene has CDR1 ENHRY and CDR2 SYGVKD. This CDR3 comprises 14 residues. DNA for the CDR3: TGTGCCATCAGTGTGGGACTAGCGCTGGATACGCAGTATTTT. It codes for CAISVGLALDTQYF.

This chain uses TRBV12-3 or TRBV12-4 with TRBJ2-2, with D perhaps assigned TRBD1 or TRBD2 (5 bases each). The length of the CDR3 is 16 residues. Trimming took 5 bases from V and 4 from J, leaving 17 bases between them. The CDR3 sequence: CASSDFRDPTTGELFF. CDR3 nucleotides: TGTGCCAGCAGTGATTTCCGGGACCCTACCACCGGGGAGCTGTTTTTT.

This clonotype occurred many times. The chain employs TRBV20-1 and TRBJ2-4; D call uncertain. Trimming shortened V by 3 bases and J by 5 bases, and 14 bases separated the two germline ends. The CDR3 length is 14 residues. CDR1 and CDR2 from the germline V gene are DFQATT and SNEGSKA (reference sequence). CDR3 sequence reads: CSASGREAENIQYF. CDR3 coding DNA: TGCAGTGCTAGTGGCCGTGAGGCGGAAAACATTCAGTACTTC.

V gene TRBV6-6 combines with J gene TRBJ1-2; perhaps TRBD1 as D (6 bases). With 6 bases removed from V and 6 bases from J, the gap between germline ends came to 17 bases. The length of the CDR3 is 14 residues. The germline gives CDR1 MNHNY, CDR2 SVGAGI (reference sequence). CDR3 DNA: TGTGCCAGCAGCCCAGGGGTTACTTTGAATGGCTACACCTTC. Translating it yields CASSPGVTLNGYTF.

This clonotype was seen only a few times. The chain uses TRBV11-2 and TRBJ2-1; no definite D call. V was shortened by 0 bases and J by 15 bases, with 15 bases between the two germline ends. The germline gives CDR1 SGHAT, CDR2 FQNNGV. The CDR3 length is 13 residues. Here the CDR3 reads CASSLDFAELPFF. CDR3 bases: TGTGCCAGCAGCTTAGACTTCGCCGAACTTCCGTTCTTC. The complete variable domain, with remaining parts taken from reference TRBV11-2 and TRBJ2-1, reads EAGVAQSPRYKIIEKRQSVAFWCNPISGHATLYWYQQILGQGPKLLIQFQNNGVVDDSQLPKDRFSAERLKGVDSTLKIQPAKLEDSAVYLCASSLDFAELPFFGPGTRLTVL.

The genes are TRBV7-8 and TRBJ2-3, with 8 bases matching TRBD2. Germline V gene lookup returns CDR1 SGHVS and CDR2 FQNEAQ. The CDR3 is made up of 14 amino acids. Trimming cost V 5 bases and J 3 bases; bases outside gene matches: 4. CDR3 sequence (DNA): TGTGCCAGCAGCCCCGCGGGAGGAACAGATACGCAGTATTTT. It yields the protein CASSPAGGTDTQYF.

This clonotype was seen more than once but under ten times. This sequence joins TRBV12-3 or TRBV12-4 and TRBJ1-3, with TRBD1 identical over 9 bases. The trim removed 3 bases at V and 2 bases at J, leaving 8 bases unmatched. The CDR3 is made up of 17 amino acids. CDR3 protein: CASSFWLQGAAGNTIYF. DNA for the CDR3: TGTGCCAGCAGTTTTTGGCTACAGGGGGCTGCTGGAAACACCATATATTTT.

CDR3: CSATRAPRETQYF. The CDR3 nucleotides are TGCAGTGCAACCCGGGCTCCTCGGGAGACCCAGTACTTC. V gene TRBV20-1 combines with J gene TRBJ2-5; D remains unclear. The CDR3 contains 13 residues. The V end was cut by 6 bases, the J end by 5 bases, with 16 bases between. Germline CDR1 is DFQATT and CDR2 is SNEGSKA (reference sequence).

In its sample, this clonotype was seen a few times. The chain links TRBV5-5 to TRBJ2-1, with 12 bases that match TRBD2. The V gene end was trimmed by 1 base and the J gene end by 6 bases; junction bases not matched to a gene: 5. The CDR3 totals 16 residues. Germline V lookup: CDR1 SGHKS, CDR2 YYEKEE (reference sequence). The CDR3 sequence: CASSLSLAGGFNEQFF. The CDR3 bases are TGTGCCAGCAGCTTGAGCCTAGCGGGAGGGTTCAATGAGCAGTTCTTC. Combining the CDR3 with reference TRBV5-5 and TRBJ2-1 gives the whole variable domain DAGVTQSPTHLIKTRGQQVTLRCSPISGHKSVSWYQQVLGQGPQFIFQYYEKEERGRGNFPDRFSARQFPNYSSELNVNALLLGDSALYLCASSLSLAGGFNEQFFGPGTRLTVL.

The chain joins TRBV7-9 to TRBJ1-1; D not certain. Germline CDR1 SEHNR, CDR2 FQNEAQ (reference sequence). The V end lost 1 base, the J end lost 1 base, and 7 bases lay between the germline ends. The CDR3 length is 14 residues. CDR3 region: CASSLEAQNTEAFF. In DNA form, the CDR3 reads TGTGCCAGCAGCTTAGAAGCCCAGAACACTGAAGCTTTCTTT.

The chain has TRBV4-1 and TRBJ2-7; 7 nucleotides line up with TRBD2. This CDR3 spans 14 amino acids. With V trimmed by 8 bases and J by 3 bases, 10 bases remained unmatched. Germline loops: CDR1 MGHRA, CDR2 YSYEKL. The CDR3 coding sequence is TGCGCCAGCGCTCAAGAGGCTAGCGGCTACGAGCAGTACTTC. Translating gives CASAQEASGYEQYF.

This clonotype has more than one count but fewer than ten. The chain links TRBV27 to TRBJ2-7; no definite D call. V dropped 0 bases and J dropped 7 bases, with 10 bases sitting between them. Germline-derived CDR1 and CDR2 are MNHEY and SMNVEV (reference sequence). The length of the CDR3 is 13 residues. The CDR3 spells CASSLSQPMEQYF. CDR3 in DNA: TGTGCCAGCAGTTTATCGCAGCCTATGGAGCAGTACTTC.

V is TRBV30 and J is TRBJ2-3; 11 positions agree with TRBD1. Germline V gives CDR1 GTSNPN, CDR2 SVGIG (reference sequence). This CDR3 contains 17 residues. Trimming at V came to 2 bases and at J to 0 bases, leaving 7 bases not matched to a gene. CDR3 sequence: CAWSPDRGLPSTDTQYF. The CDR3 nucleotides read TGTGCCTGGAGTCCGGACAGGGGGCTGCCGAGCACAGATACGCAGTATTTT.

The chain recombines TRBV30 with TRBJ1-1; no clear D gene. The ends were cut back, 0 bases at V and 0 bases at J, with 5 bases in the middle. The length of the CDR3 is 13 residues. CDR1 and CDR2 from the germline V gene are GTSNPN and SVGIG (reference sequence). The CDR3 spells CAWSVWLNTEAFF. In nucleotides, the CDR3 is TGTGCCTGGAGTGTCTGGCTGAACACTGAAGCTTTCTTT.

This clonotype was detected only a few times. V gene TRBV21-1 combines with J gene TRBJ1-2; TRBD1 is the table's D call and was not checked against the DNA. TRBV21-1 has pseudogene status. There are 18 residues in the CDR3. The CDR3 DNA sequence: TGTGCCAGCAGCAAGCATACGTTTTACAGGGGTAGGCACTATGGCTACACCTTC. This encodes CASSKHTFYRGRHYGYTF.